Listed below are T cell receptor beta chains from one sample, sequenced in a study of blood T cell repertoires in COVID-19. Profiling relied on immunoSEQ multiplex PCR, and the TCRdb table lists in-frame clones only, not all of them. The sample carries around 360,000 clones, more than 75% recorded once. The sample taken for sequencing was PBMCs or T cells enriched from blood (not recorded which). These TCRs come from a woman in her 30s who had recovered from COVID-19. Both conserved end residues are part of each CDR3. Fields, in order: clone size, D gene, J gene, V gene, CDR3 protein, CDR3 DNA. A D gene is named only where the DNA matches it firmly. Clone size, where shown, is once, few, many, or a class for clones that have expanded.

-,TRBD1,TRBJ2-2,TRBV27,CASRTFDRAAGELFF,TGTGCCAGCAGGACCTTTGACAGGGCCGCCGGGGAGCTGTTTTTT
-,-,TRBJ1-1,TRBV6-5,CASSLDSYRTEAFF,TGTGCCAGCAGTTTAGACTCCTACCGAACTGAAGCTTTCTTT
-,-,TRBJ2-7,TRBV19,CASSIGQGGSYEQYF,TGTGCCAGTAGTATTGGGCAGGGAGGCTCCTACGAGCAGTACTTC
-,TRBD2,TRBJ2-3,TRBV27,CASSSTSGYTQYF,TGTGCCAGCAGTTCGACTAGCGGGTATACGCAGTATTTT
-,-,TRBJ2-5,TRBV5-1,CASKEEQETQYF,TGCGCCAGCAAGGAGGAGCAAGAGACCCAGTACTTC
few,TRBD1,TRBJ2-7,TRBV6-6,CASRTDRGNSEQYF,TGTGCCAGCAGAACAGACAGGGGGAATTCCGAGCAGTACTTC
once,TRBD1,TRBJ2-1,TRBV2,CASSAGTGTEQFF,TGTGCCAGCAGCGCCGGGACAGGGACAGAGCAGTTCTTC
-,-,TRBJ2-1,TRBV5-4,CASSVDSSSYNEQFF,TGTGCCAGCAGCGTCGACAGTAGCTCCTACAATGAGCAGTTCTTC
-,TRBD1,TRBJ2-7,TRBV5-1,CASSWTGSYEQYF,TGCGCCAGCAGCTGGACAGGGTCCTACGAGCAGTACTTC
-,-,TRBJ1-2,TRBV11-2,CASSLVQGNYGYTF,TGTGCCAGCAGCTTAGTGCAGGGTAACTATGGCTACACCTTC
-,TRBD1,TRBJ1-2,TRBV5-6,CASSRDRWSYGYTF,TGTGCCAGCAGCCGGGACAGGTGGTCCTATGGCTACACCTTC
-,-,TRBJ1-3,TRBV2,CASSAGGLGGNTIYF,TGTGCCAGCAGCGCCGGGGGACTAGGAGGAAACACCATATATTTT
-,TRBD2,TRBJ2-1,TRBV18,CASSPPRGEVYNEQFF,TGTGCCAGCTCCCCGCCGCGGGGGGAAGTATACAATGAGCAGTTCTTC
few,-,TRBJ1-5,TRBV28,CASSVGGGDQPQHF,TGTGCCAGCAGTGTGGGGGGTGGCGATCAGCCCCAGCATTTT
-,TRBD1,TRBJ1-1,TRBV9,CASSRDRVEAFF,TGTGCCAGCAGCCGGGACAGAGTTGAAGCTTTCTTT
-,-,TRBJ1-1,TRBV27,CASSFTFRTKAFF,TGTGCCAGCAGTTTTACCTTTCGGACAAAAGCTTTCTTT
-,-,TRBJ1-1,TRBV7-2,CASSLGGGPNTEAFF,TGTGCCAGCAGCTTAGGGGGGGGCCCGAACACTGAAGCTTTCTTT
-,-,TRBJ1-3,TRBV7-9,CASSPLSSGNTIYF,TGTGCCAGCAGCCCCTTGAGCTCTGGAAACACCATATATTTT
-,TRBD1,TRBJ1-1,TRBV3-1/TRBV3-2,CASSHHGQGNTEAFF,TGTGCCAGCAGCCACCACGGACAGGGGAACACTGAAGCTTTCTTT
-,TRBD2,TRBJ2-2,TRBV9,CASSVLAGANTGELFF,TGTGCCAGCAGCGTTTTAGCGGGTGCGAACACCGGGGAGCTGTTTTTT
once,TRBD1,TRBJ1-5,TRBV7-8,CASSLDQGQGWQPQHF,TGTGCCAGCAGCTTAGATCAGGGACAGGGGTGGCAGCCCCAGCATTTT
-,-,TRBJ1-1,TRBV7-9,CASSPGGVANTEAFF,TGTGCCAGCAGCCCGGGAGGGGTCGCGAACACTGAAGCTTTCTTT
once,TRBD1,TRBJ1-2,TRBV15,CATSRAGQGAVYGYTF,TGTGCCACCAGCAGAGCTGGACAGGGGGCTGTCTATGGCTACACCTTC
-,TRBD2,TRBJ2-3,TRBV4-1,CASSHGAGGVDTQYF,TGCGCCAGCAGCCATGGGGCGGGAGGGGTAGATACGCAGTATTTT
-,TRBD1,TRBJ1-1,TRBV7-8,CASSSRGRIDPEAFF,TGTGCCAGCAGCTCCAGGGGGCGGATTGACCCTGAAGCTTTCTTT
once,TRBD2,TRBJ2-7,TRBV10-3,CAISDGGTYEQYF,TGTGCCATCAGTGACGGGGGGACCTACGAGCAGTACTTC
-,-,TRBJ1-2,TRBV7-2,CASSANQGGYGYTF,TGTGCCAGCAGCGCAAACCAAGGGGGATATGGCTACACCTTC
once,TRBD2,TRBJ2-2,TRBV9,CASSVEPAGAGTGELFF,TGTGCCAGCAGCGTAGAACCCGCGGGAGCGGGCACCGGGGAGCTGTTTTTT
-,TRBD1,TRBJ1-2,TRBV2,CASSGDPDRGYGYTF,TGTGCCAGCAGTGGGGACCCGGACAGGGGTTATGGCTACACCTTC
-,-,TRBJ1-1,TRBV6-5,CASRIQGQDTEAFF,TGTGCCAGCAGAATACAGGGCCAGGACACTGAAGCTTTCTTT
-,-,TRBJ2-1,TRBV2,CASSVEGVANEQFF,TGTGCCAGCAGTGTCGAGGGGGTAGCCAATGAGCAGTTCTTC
-,TRBD2,TRBJ2-7,TRBV6-5,CAMDTSGRGDEQYF,TGTGCCATGGACACCAGCGGGAGAGGCGACGAGCAGTACTTC
-,-,TRBJ1-2,TRBV9,CASSPQNGFSNYGYTF,TGTGCCAGCAGCCCTCAAAACGGGTTTTCGAACTATGGCTACACCTTC
-,-,TRBJ2-3,TRBV3-1/TRBV3-2,CASSQETGFPYETQYF,TGTGCCAGCAGCCAAGAAACCGGTTTTCCCTACGAAACGCAGTATTTT
-,TRBD2,TRBJ2-7,TRBV28,CASSLDLAGEYEQYF,TGTGCCAGCAGTTTAGACCTAGCGGGAGAATACGAGCAGTACTTC
few,-,TRBJ1-5,TRBV7-8,CASSLAPTESNQPQHF,TGTGCCAGCAGCTTAGCACCGACAGAAAGCAATCAGCCCCAGCATTTT
-,-,TRBJ2-7,TRBV12-5,CASGFRGSDEQYF,TGTGCTAGTGGTTTCAGAGGTTCTGACGAGCAGTACTTC
once,TRBD1,TRBJ1-1,TRBV13,CASSFRDRAMNTEAFF,TGTGCCAGCAGCTTCCGGGACAGGGCCATGAACACTGAAGCTTTCTTT
-,-,TRBJ2-7,TRBV25-1,CASNPRGRSYEQYF,TGTGCCAGCAACCCCCGAGGTCGTTCCTACGAGCAGTACTTC
-,-,TRBJ2-7,TRBV5-1,CASSPLAASYEQYF,TGCGCCAGCAGCCCGTTAGCGGCGTCCTACGAGCAGTACTTC
-,TRBD1,TRBJ1-2,TRBV3-1/TRBV3-2,CASSPTGSSYGYTF,TGTGCCAGCAGCCCGACAGGGAGTTCCTATGGCTACACCTTC
-,-,TRBJ1-2,TRBV4-1,CASSQDGSYGYTF,TGCGCCAGCAGCCAAGATGGGAGCTATGGCTACACCTTC
-,-,TRBJ1-6,TRBV3-1/TRBV3-2,CASSQEYVAGSPLHF,TGTGCCAGCAGCCAAGAATACGTCGCGGGTTCACCCCTCCACTTT
once,TRBD1,TRBJ1-6,TRBV5-6,CASSLGTGLSPLHF,TGTGCCAGCAGCTTGGGGACAGGGCTTTCACCCCTCCACTTT
-,-,TRBJ2-1,TRBV5-1,CASSLVQLVDEQFF,TGCGCCAGCAGCTTGGTCCAATTAGTGGATGAGCAGTTCTTC
-,-,TRBJ2-7,TRBV6-5,CASSYLGQNYEQYF,TGTGCCAGCAGTTACCTGGGACAAAACTACGAGCAGTACTTC
few,TRBD1,TRBJ1-2,TRBV18,CASSPGQGANSPYGYTF,TGTGCCAGCTCACCCGGACAGGGGGCGAACTCTCCCTATGGCTACACCTTC
-,-,TRBJ1-1,TRBV7-9,CASSFHDRLNTEAFF,TGTGCCAGCAGCTTTCACGACAGACTTAACACTGAAGCTTTCTTT
-,TRBD2,TRBJ2-3,TRBV10-3,CATLSLAGGDTQYF,TGTGCCACCCTCTCTCTAGCGGGAGGCGATACGCAGTATTTT
-,-,TRBJ2-7,TRBV7-2,CASSLGAGKAYEQYF,TGTGCCAGCAGCTTAGGGGCGGGCAAAGCCTACGAGCAGTACTTC
-,-,TRBJ2-1,TRBV25-1,CASSDNRDSNEQFF,TGTGCCAGCAGTGACAACCGGGACTCCAATGAGCAGTTCTTC
-,-,TRBJ1-2,TRBV5-6,CASSPGGDLRGYTF,TGTGCCAGCAGCCCCGGAGGGGACTTAAGGGGCTACACCTTC
-,-,TRBJ2-1,TRBV11-2,CASSPGQGGYNEQFF,TGTGCCAGCAGCCCCGGGCAGGGGGGCTACAATGAGCAGTTCTTC
few,-,TRBJ2-7,TRBV19,CASSISIDGHYEQYF,TGTGCCAGTAGTATAAGTATAGATGGACACTACGAGCAGTACTTC
-,-,TRBJ1-4,TRBV18,CASSPRTGKNEKLFF,TGTGCCAGCTCACCTCGCACAGGGAAGAATGAAAAACTGTTTTTT
-,TRBD1,TRBJ1-5,TRBV4-1,CASSPTGGTNQPQHF,TGCGCCAGCAGCCCGACAGGGGGGACCAATCAGCCCCAGCATTTT
once,-,TRBJ2-7,TRBV11-1,CASSLASTYEQYF,TGTGCCAGCAGCTTAGCTTCCACCTACGAGCAGTACTTC